A single sample is the source of the 15 T cell receptor beta chains below, sequenced in a study of T cell changes during pregnancy in multiple sclerosis. Sequenced by immunoSEQ multiplex PCR; TCRdb stores in-frame clones only, minus some. The sample has roughly 93,000 clones, under 95% seen once. The specimen was peripheral blood, collected after pregnancy. The receptors originated from a female donor in good health, enrolled as a control in a pregnancy study.

V gene TRBV27 combines with J gene TRBJ1-2, with TRBD1 matching over 12 bases. The junction had 15 bases not matched to a gene; V was cut back by 3 bases and J by 7 bases. The CDR3 has 18 amino acids. Germline CDR1 reads MNHEY; CDR2 reads SMNVEV (reference sequence). In DNA form, the CDR3 reads TGTGCCAGCAGTTTGGGAACTCCGGGACAGGGGGCGGGGGGTGGCTACACCTTC. Its protein is CASSLGTPGQGAGGGYTF.

CDR3 loop: CASSLGGLEQYF. CDR3 DNA: TGTGCCAGCAGCTTGGGAGGGCTCGAGCAGTACTTC. This sequence joins TRBV5-6 and TRBJ2-7; TRBD2 is a possible D gene (5 bases). Germline CDR1 SGHDT, CDR2 YYEEEE. CDR3 size: 12 residues. Trimming removed 0 bases from V and 6 bases from J, with 7 bases in between.

The chain joins TRBV9 to TRBJ1-3, with 8 bases matching TRBD1. V shed 0 bases, J shed 2 bases, and the junction held 7 bases outside the gene matches. The germline CDR1 and CDR2 sequences are SGDLS and YYNGEE. The CDR3 loop spans 17 amino acids. CDR3 in amino acids: CASSVETGDWAGNTIYF. The CDR3 coding sequence is TGTGCCAGCAGCGTAGAGACAGGGGACTGGGCTGGAAACACCATATATTTT. Drawing the rest from reference TRBV9 and TRBJ1-3, the complete variable domain is DSGVTQTPKHLITATGQRVTLRCSPRSGDLSVYWYQQSLDQGLQFLIQYYNGEERAKGNILERFSAQQFPDLHSELNLSSLELGDSALYFCASSVETGDWAGNTIYFGEGSWLTVV.

The chain couples TRBV6-1 to TRBJ2-1, with 7 bases that match TRBD1. The CDR3 runs 12 residues. The germline gives CDR1 MNHNS, CDR2 SASEGT. J was trimmed by 5 bases and V by 9 bases; bases with no gene match: 4. Here the CDR3 reads CARTGTNNEQFF. The CDR3, as DNA: TGTGCCAGGACAGGGACAAACAATGAGCAGTTCTTC.

The chain couples TRBV5-1 to TRBJ2-7, with D possibly TRBD1 on 5 matching bases. V gave up 3 bases and J gave up 5 bases, with 9 bases separating them. Per the germline V gene, CDR1 is SGHRS and CDR2 is YFSETQ. The CDR3 contains 12 residues. In DNA, the CDR3 is TGCGCCAGCAGCTCCCAGGGTGACGAGCAGTACTTC. As protein: CASSSQGDEQYF.

V and J are TRBV5-4 and TRBJ2-5; the D gene is possibly TRBD2 (6 bases). This CDR3 spans 16 amino acids. Trimming removed 2 bases at V and 5 bases at J, with 19 bases between. Germline V gene lookup returns CDR1 SGHNT and CDR2 YYREEE (reference sequence). In nucleotides, the CDR3 is TGTGCCAGCAGCTTCCTCCGGGACTCCAATTCGGAGACCCAGTACTTC. Translating gives CASSFLRDSNSETQYF.

The CDR3 DNA reads TGTGCCAGCGCCGTGGCAACCGGAACGGGACAAGAGCAGTTCTTC. Translating it yields CASAVATGTGQEQFF. V usage is TRBV9 and J usage is TRBJ2-1, with a possible D match to TRBD1 (6 bases). V lost 7 bases and J lost 10, with 24 bases in between. The germline V gene encodes CDR1 SGDLS and CDR2 YYNGEE. The CDR3 is made up of 15 amino acids.

CDR3 sequence: CASSVAGGGGSPLHF. CDR3 nucleotides: TGTGCCAGCAGCGTAGCGGGAGGGGGTGGTTCACCCCTCCACTTT. V gene TRBV9 combines with J gene TRBJ1-6; D possibly corresponds to TRBD1 (6 bases). Trimming pared 0 bases from V and 9 bases from J, leaving 13 bases between. CDR1 and CDR2 from the germline V gene are SGDLS and YYNGEE. The CDR3 covers 15 residues.

This clone was observed once. The rearrangement uses TRBV6-1 and TRBJ1-1; D is unresolved. The CDR3 has 13 amino acids. V shed 8 bases and J shed 5 bases, with 15 bases lying between them. CDR1 and CDR2 from the germline V gene are MNHNS and SASEGT. In DNA form, the CDR3 reads TGTGCCAGCCGGCGTACAGAGTGGACTGAAGCTTTCTTT. This codes for CASRRTEWTEAFF.

V gene TRBV9 combines with J gene TRBJ2-1, with 8 bases that match TRBD2. The CDR3 totals 15 residues. CDR1 is SGDLS and CDR2 is YYNGEE in the germline V gene. The V gene end was trimmed by 2 bases and the J gene end by 2 bases; junction bases not matched to a gene: 3. CDR3 sequence: CASSVLAGPYNEQFF. The CDR3 bases are TGTGCCAGCAGCGTGCTAGCGGGTCCCTACAATGAGCAGTTCTTC.

The chain carries TRBV19 and TRBJ2-7; 7 bases are a match to TRBD2. CDR1 and CDR2 from the germline V gene are LNHDA and SQIVND (reference sequence). V lost 10 bases to trimming and J lost 5 bases; unmatched junction nucleotides: 14. The CDR3 runs to 14 residues. CDR3 coding DNA: TGTGCCACCAGCCTTGGCGGGAGATTGAACGAGCAGTACTTC. Translated: CATSLGGRLNEQYF.

The rearrangement links TRBV4-1 to TRBJ2-1; 8 bases agree with TRBD2. V shed 2 bases and J 12 bases; nucleotides not matched to a gene: 9. The CDR3 extends over 14 amino acids. Germline V CDR1 and CDR2: MGHRA, YSYEKL. The CDR3, as DNA: TGCGCCAGCAGCCAACCGGGGGGGGGTTTTTGGCAGTTCTTC. Translated: CASSQPGGGFWQFF.

The chain is built from TRBV4-1 and TRBJ1-4, with D possibly being TRBD1 (6 bases). The CDR3 extends over 18 amino acids. Looked up from germline, CDR1 is MGHRA and CDR2 is YSYEKL. V gave up 2 bases and J gave up 5 bases, with 21 bases separating them. The CDR3 reads CASSQRPYRTAPNEKLFF. In nucleotides, the CDR3 is TGCGCCAGCAGCCAAAGGCCATACCGGACAGCACCGAATGAAAAACTGTTTTTT.

The V and J genes are TRBV6-1 and TRBJ1-5; a weak D match, TRBD1 (6 bases). V was clipped by 3 bases and J by 4 bases, with 22 bases between them. Germline V gene sequence: CDR1 MNHNS, CDR2 SASEGT. This CDR3 has 18 residues. This chain's CDR3 is CASSDRMRGGACNQPQHF. The CDR3 DNA follows: TGTGCCAGCAGTGACCGGATGCGGGGGGGGGCATGTAATCAGCCCCAGCATTTT.

The chain links TRBV27 to TRBJ1-2; 7 bases match TRBD1. The CDR3 totals 14 residues. Germline CDR1 is MNHEY and CDR2 is SMNVEV (reference sequence). V shed 4 bases and J 5 bases; nucleotides not matched to a gene: 7. The CDR3 sequence: CASSSFDREYGYTF. DNA of the CDR3: TGTGCCAGCAGTTCTTTCGACAGGGAATATGGCTACACCTTC.